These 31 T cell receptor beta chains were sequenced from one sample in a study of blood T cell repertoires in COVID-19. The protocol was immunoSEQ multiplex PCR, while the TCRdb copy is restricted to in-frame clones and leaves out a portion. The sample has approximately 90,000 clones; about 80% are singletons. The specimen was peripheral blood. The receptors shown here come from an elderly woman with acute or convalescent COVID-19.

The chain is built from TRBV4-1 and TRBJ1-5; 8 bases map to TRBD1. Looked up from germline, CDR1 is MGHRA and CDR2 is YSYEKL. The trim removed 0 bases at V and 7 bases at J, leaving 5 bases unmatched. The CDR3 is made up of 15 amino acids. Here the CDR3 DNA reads TGCGCCAGCAGCCAAGAGCGGACAGGGTGGCAGCCCCAGCATTTT. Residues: CASSQERTGWQPQHF.

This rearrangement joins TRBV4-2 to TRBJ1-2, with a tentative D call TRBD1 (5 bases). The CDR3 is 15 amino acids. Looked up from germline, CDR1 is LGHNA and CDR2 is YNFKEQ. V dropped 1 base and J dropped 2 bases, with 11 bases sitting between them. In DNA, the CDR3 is TGTGCCAGCAGCCAAGCCGTGACAGAGAACTATGGCTACACCTTC. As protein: CASSQAVTENYGYTF.

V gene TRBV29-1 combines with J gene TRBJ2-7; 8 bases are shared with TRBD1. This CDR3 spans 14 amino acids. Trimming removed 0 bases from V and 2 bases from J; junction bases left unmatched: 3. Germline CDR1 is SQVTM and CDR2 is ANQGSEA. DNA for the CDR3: TGCAGCGTTGAAGATATGGGACAGGCCTACGAGCAGTACTTC. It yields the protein CSVEDMGQAYEQYF.

DNA of the CDR3: TGTGCCAGCCTCCTAGCGGGGGCCACGGCAGATACGCAGTATTTT. Translating gives CASLLAGATADTQYF. The rearrangement links TRBV2 to TRBJ2-3; 10 bases map to TRBD2. Looked up from germline, CDR1 is SNHLY and CDR2 is FYNNEI. The CDR3 runs 15 residues. The V gene end was trimmed by 8 bases and the J gene end by 4 bases; junction bases not matched to a gene: 9.

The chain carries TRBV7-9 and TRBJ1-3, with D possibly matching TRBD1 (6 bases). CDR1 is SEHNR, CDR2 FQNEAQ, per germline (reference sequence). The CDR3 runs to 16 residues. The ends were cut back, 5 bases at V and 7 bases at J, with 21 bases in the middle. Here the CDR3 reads CASSPLGQSLRNTIYF. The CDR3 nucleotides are TGTGCCAGCAGCCCCTTAGGACAGTCCCTCAGGAACACCATATATTTT.

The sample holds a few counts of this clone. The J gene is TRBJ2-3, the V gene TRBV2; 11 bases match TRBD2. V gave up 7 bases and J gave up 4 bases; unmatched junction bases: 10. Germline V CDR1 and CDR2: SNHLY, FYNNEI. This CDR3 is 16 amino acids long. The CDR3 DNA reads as TGTGCCAGCAAGCGAACTAGCGGGAGCTGGTCAGATACGCAGTATTTT. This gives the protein CASKRTSGSWSDTQYF.

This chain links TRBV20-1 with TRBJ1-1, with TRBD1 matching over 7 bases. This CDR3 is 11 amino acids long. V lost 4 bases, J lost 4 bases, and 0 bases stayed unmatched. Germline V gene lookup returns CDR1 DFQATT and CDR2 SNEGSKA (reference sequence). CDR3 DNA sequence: TGCAGTGCTAAGGGGGCCACTGAAGCTTTCTTT. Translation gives CSAKGATEAFF.

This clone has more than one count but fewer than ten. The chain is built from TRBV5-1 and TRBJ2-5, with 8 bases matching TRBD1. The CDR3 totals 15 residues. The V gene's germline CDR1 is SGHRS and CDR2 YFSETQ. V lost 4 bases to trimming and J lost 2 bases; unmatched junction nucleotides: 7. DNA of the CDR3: TGCGCCAGCAGCCCACTCGGGACAGGACAAGAGACCCAGTACTTC. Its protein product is CASSPLGTGQETQYF.

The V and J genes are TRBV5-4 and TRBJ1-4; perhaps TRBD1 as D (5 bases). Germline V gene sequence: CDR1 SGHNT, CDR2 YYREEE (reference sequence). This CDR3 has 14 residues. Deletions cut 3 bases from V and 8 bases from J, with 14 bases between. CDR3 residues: CASSSGGGEEKLFF. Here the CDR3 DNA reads TGTGCCAGCAGCTCGGGGGGAGGAGAAGAAAAACTGTTTTTT.

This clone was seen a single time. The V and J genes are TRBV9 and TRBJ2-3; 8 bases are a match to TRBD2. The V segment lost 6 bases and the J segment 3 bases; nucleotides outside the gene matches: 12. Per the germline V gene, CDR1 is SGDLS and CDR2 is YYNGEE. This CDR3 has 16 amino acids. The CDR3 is CASTLFDGRGTDTQYF. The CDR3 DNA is TGTGCCAGCACCCTTTTTGACGGGAGGGGTACAGATACGCAGTATTTT.

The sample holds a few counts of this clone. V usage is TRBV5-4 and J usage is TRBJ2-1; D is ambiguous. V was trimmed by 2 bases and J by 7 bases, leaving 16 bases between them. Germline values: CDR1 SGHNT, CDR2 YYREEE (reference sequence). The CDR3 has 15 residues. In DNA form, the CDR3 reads TGTGCCAGCAGCTTTATGCCGCTAGAGGAAAATGAGCAGTTCTTC. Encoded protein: CASSFMPLEENEQFF.

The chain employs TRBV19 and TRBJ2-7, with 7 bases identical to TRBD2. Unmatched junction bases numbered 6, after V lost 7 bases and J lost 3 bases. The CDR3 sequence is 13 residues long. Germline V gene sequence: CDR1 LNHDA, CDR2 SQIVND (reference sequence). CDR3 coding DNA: TGTGCCAGTAACAGCGGGGAGGGCTACGAGCAGTACTTC. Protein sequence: CASNSGEGYEQYF.

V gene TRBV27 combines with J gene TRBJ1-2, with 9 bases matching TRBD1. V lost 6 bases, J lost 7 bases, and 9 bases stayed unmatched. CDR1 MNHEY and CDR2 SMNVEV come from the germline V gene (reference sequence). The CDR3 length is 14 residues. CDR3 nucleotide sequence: TGTGCCAGCAGCATATCAACAGGGGGCGGTGGCTACACCTTC. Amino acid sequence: CASSISTGGGGYTF.

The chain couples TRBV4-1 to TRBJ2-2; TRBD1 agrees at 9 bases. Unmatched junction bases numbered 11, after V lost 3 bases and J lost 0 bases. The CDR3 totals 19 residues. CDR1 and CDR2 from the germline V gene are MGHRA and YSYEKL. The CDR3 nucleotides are TGCGCCAGCAGCCACACAGGGGGCGCGGTCGTCGCGAACACCGGGGAGCTGTTTTTT. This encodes CASSHTGGAVVANTGELFF.

CDR3 sequence: CAWSVRAGVGEQYF. The CDR3 nucleotides are TGTGCCTGGAGTGTACGAGCGGGAGTGGGAGAGCAGTACTTC. This sequence joins TRBV30 and TRBJ2-7; 8 nucleotides match TRBD2. The germline gives CDR1 GTSNPN, CDR2 SVGIG (reference sequence). The CDR3 is 14 amino acids. With 0 bases clipped from V and 7 bases from J, the junction kept 8 bases outside the gene matches.

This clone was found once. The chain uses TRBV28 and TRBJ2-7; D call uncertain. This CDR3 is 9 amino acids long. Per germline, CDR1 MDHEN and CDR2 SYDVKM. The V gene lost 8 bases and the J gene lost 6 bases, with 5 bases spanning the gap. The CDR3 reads CASPVEQYF. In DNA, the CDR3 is TGTGCCAGCCCCGTCGAGCAGTACTTC.

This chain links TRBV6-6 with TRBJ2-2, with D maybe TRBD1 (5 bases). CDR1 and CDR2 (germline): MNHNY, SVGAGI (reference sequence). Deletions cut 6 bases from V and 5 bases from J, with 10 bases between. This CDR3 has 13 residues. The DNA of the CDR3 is TGTGCCAGCAGGTCCCAGGGAACCGGGGAGCTGTTTTTT. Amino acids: CASRSQGTGELFF.

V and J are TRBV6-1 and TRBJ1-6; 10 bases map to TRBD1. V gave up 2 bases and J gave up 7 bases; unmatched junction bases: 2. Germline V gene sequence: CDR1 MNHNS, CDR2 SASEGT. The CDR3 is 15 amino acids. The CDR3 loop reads CASSELGQGNSPLHF. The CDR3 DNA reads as TGTGCCAGCAGTGAACTGGGACAGGGGAATTCACCCCTCCACTTT.

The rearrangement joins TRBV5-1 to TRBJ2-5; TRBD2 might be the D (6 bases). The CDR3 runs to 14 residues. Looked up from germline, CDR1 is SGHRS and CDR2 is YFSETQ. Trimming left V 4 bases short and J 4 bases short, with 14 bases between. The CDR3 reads CASSLLTAGETQYF. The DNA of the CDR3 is TGCGCCAGCAGCCTGTTGACAGCGGGAGAGACCCAGTACTTC.

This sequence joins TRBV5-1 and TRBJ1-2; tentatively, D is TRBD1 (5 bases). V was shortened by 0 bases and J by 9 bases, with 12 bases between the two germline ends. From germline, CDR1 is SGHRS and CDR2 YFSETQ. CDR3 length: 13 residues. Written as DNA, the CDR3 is TGCGCCAGCAGCTTGGACAGGCTTGGTAGCTACACCTTC. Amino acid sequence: CASSLDRLGSYTF.

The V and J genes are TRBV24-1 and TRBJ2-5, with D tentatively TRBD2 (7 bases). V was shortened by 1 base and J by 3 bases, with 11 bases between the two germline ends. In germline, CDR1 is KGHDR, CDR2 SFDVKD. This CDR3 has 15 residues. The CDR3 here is CATSDFQGTKETQYF. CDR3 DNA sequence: TGTGCCACCAGTGATTTCCAGGGGACTAAAGAGACCCAGTACTTC.

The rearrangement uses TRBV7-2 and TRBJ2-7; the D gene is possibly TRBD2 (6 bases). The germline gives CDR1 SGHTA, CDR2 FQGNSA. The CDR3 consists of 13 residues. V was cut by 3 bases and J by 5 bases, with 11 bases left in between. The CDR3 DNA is TGTGCCAGCAGCTTTACGGGAGTTAACGAGCAGTACTTC. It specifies CASSFTGVNEQYF.

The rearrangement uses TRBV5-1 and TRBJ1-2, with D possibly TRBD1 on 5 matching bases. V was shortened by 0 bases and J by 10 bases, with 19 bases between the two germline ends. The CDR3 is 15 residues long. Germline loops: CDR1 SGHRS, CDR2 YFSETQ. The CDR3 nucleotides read TGCGCCAGCAGCTTGGTCGATGACAGAGACTCTGTCTACACCTTC. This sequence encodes CASSLVDDRDSVYTF.

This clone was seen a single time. The CDR3 region has the DNA TGCGCCAGCAGCCCCGTTGCAGATACGCAGTATTTT. Encoded protein: CASSPVADTQYF. The genes are TRBV5-1 and TRBJ2-3; D gene uncertain. Per the germline V gene, CDR1 is SGHRS and CDR2 is YFSETQ. Between the trimmed V and J ends, which lost 4 bases and 4 bases, there was a span of 7 bases. The CDR3 totals 12 residues.

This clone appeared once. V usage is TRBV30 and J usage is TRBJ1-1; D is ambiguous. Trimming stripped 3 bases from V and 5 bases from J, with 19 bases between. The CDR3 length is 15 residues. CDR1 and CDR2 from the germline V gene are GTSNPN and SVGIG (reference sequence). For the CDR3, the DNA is TGTGCCTGGAGAACCGTCGGGCTTCGGGAGACTGAAGCTTTCTTT. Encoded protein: CAWRTVGLRETEAFF.

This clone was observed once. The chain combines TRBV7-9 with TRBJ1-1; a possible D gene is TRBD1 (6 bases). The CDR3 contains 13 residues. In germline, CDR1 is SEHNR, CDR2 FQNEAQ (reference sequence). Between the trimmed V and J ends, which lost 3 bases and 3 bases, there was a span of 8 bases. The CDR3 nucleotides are TGTGCCAGCAGCTTGAGGACAGACACTGAAGCTTTCTTT. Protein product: CASSLRTDTEAFF. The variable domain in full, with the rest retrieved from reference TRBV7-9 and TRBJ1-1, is DTGVSQNPRHKITKRGQNVTFRCDPISEHNRLYWYRQTLGQGPEFLTYFQNEAQLEKSRLLSDRFSAERPKGSFSTLEIQRTEQGDSAMYLCASSLRTDTEAFFGQGTRLTVV.

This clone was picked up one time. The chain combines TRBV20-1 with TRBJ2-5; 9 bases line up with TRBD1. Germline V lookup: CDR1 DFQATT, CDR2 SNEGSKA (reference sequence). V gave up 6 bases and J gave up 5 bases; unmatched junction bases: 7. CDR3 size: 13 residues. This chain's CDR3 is CSASDRGKETQYF. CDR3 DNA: TGCAGTGCGAGTGACAGGGGGAAGGAGACCCAGTACTTC.

This CDR3 is CASSLPGVGSAEAFF. Here the CDR3 DNA reads TGTGCCAGCAGCCTCCCGGGGGTGGGGTCGGCTGAAGCTTTCTTT. The chain links TRBV6-5 to TRBJ1-1, with D possibly matching TRBD1 (5 bases). CDR1 and CDR2 from the germline V gene are MNHEY and SVGAGI. The CDR3 has 15 amino acids. The V gene lost 6 bases and the J gene lost 6 bases, with 20 bases spanning the gap.

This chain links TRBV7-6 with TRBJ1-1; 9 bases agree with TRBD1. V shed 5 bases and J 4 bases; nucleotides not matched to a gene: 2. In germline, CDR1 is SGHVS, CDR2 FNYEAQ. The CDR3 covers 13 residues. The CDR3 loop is CASSQTGGTEAFF. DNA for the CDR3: TGTGCCAGCAGCCAGACAGGGGGCACTGAAGCTTTCTTT.

The CDR3 loop reads CASSQQGNQPQHF. The CDR3 region has the DNA TGTGCCAGCAGTCAACAGGGCAATCAGCCCCAGCATTTT. The chain combines TRBV2 with TRBJ1-5, with D tentatively TRBD1 (5 bases). Germline CDR1 is SNHLY and CDR2 is FYNNEI. Trimming pared 5 bases from V and 2 bases from J, leaving 7 bases between. CDR3 length equals 13 residues.

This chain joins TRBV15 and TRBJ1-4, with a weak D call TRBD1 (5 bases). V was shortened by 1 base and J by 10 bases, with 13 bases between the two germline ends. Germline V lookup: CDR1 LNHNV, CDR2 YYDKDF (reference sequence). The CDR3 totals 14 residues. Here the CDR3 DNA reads TGTGCCACCAGCAGAGGGCAAGGGGTTGGAAAACTGTTTTTT. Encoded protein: CATSRGQGVGKLFF.